In its sample, the clone carrying this T cell receptor beta chain was seen a few times. The target antigen is unknown. This sample is drawn from a study of long-term antiretroviral therapy in people with HIV. Overall study results and limits: Clones that had undergone expansion before ART prevailed in the repertoire throughout all time points.

V was clipped by 0 bases and J by 4 bases; unmatched bases: 12. Germline CDR1 and CDR2: MGHRA and YSYEKL. The CDR3 has 18 residues. Survey-level immunoSEQ v3.0 assays were run. It was 40,000-50,000 T-cell genomes per sample that sequencing targeted. Some clones are missing from TCRdb's copy, which holds only in-frame ones; the method was immunoSEQ multiplex PCR. The sample consists of tens of thousands of clones, around 78% of them appearing once. The clonotype originates from a man younger than 35 with HIV. Here the sequenced sample was unsorted PBMCs, taken 1.5 years before starting antiretroviral therapy. The chain recombines TRBV4-1 with TRBJ1-2, with 9 nucleotides matching TRBD1. CDR3 sequence (DNA): TGCGCCAGCAGCCAAGATGGGAACAGGGGGCGTGCTCCCTATGGCTACACCTTC. This gives the protein CASSQDGNRGRAPYGYTF.